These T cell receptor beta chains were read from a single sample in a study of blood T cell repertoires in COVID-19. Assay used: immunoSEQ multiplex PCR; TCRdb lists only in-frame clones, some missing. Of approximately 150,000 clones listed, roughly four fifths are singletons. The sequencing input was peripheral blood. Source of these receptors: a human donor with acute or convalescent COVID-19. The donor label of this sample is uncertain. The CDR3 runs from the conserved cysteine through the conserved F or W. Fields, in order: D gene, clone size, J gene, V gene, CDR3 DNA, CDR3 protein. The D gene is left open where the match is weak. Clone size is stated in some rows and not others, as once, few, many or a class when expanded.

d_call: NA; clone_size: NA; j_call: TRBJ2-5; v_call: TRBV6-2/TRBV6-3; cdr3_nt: TGTGCCAGCAGTTCCTCCACGCTCAGAGAGACCCAGTACTTC; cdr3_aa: CASSSSTLRETQYF
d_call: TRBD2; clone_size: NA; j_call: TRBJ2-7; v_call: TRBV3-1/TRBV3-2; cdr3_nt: TGTGCCAGCAGCTTCGGGACTAGCGGGGTAGAGCAGTACTTC; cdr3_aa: CASSFGTSGVEQYF
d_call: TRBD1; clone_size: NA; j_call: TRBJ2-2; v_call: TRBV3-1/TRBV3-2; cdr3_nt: TGTGCCAGCAGCCGGGGAACAGGGGGCTTTTCCGGGGAGCTGTTTTTT; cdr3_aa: CASSRGTGGFSGELFF
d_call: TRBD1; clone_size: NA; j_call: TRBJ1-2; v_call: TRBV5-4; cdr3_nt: TGTGCCAGCAGCTTAAACCGGGACAGGGGAAATGGCTACACCTTC; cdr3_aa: CASSLNRDRGNGYTF
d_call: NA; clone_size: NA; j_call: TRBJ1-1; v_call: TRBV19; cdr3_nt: TGTGCCAGTAGTACCCCAGTCATGAACACTGAAGCTTTCTTT; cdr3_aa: CASSTPVMNTEAFF
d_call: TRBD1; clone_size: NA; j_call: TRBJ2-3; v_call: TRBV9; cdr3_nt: TGTGCCAGCAGCGTGGGGGACAGAACTACGGATACGCAGTATTTT; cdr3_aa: CASSVGDRTTDTQYF
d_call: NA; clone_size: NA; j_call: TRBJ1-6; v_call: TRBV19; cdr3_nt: TGTGCCAGTAGGACAGCCGGTAATTCACCCCTCCACTTT; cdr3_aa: CASRTAGNSPLHF
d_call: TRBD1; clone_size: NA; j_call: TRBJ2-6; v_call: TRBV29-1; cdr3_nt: TGCAGCGTTGAGGGGACAGGGGTGGCCGGGGCCAACGTCCTGACTTTC; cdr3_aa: CSVEGTGVAGANVLTF
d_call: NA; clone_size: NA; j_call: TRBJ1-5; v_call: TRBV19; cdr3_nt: TGTGCCAGTAGTAGGGCGGGCGATAATCAGCCCCAGCATTTT; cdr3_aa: CASSRAGDNQPQHF
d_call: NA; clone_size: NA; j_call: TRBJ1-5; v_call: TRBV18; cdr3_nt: TGTGCCAGCTCACCAACCCGGGGGTATAGCAATCAGCCCCAGCATTTT; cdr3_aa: CASSPTRGYSNQPQHF
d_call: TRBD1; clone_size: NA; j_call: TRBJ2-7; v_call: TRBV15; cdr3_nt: TGTGCCACCAGCAGGGGACAGGGGGCTCGGTACGAGCAGTACTTC; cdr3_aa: CATSRGQGARYEQYF
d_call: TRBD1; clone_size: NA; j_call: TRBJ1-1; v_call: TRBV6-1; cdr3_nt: TGTGCCAGCAGTGAAAGGCTACAGGGGGAAGCTTTCTTT; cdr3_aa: CASSERLQGEAFF
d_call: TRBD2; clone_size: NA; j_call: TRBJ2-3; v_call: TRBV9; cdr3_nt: TGTGCCAGCAGCACCCGGGGTAGCGGGGGCACAGATACGCAGTATTTT; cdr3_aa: CASSTRGSGGTDTQYF
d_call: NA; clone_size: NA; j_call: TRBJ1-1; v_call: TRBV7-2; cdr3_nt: TGTGCCAGCAGCTTTACCTCAGGGTTTAGCACTGAAGCTTTCTTT; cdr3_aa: CASSFTSGFSTEAFF
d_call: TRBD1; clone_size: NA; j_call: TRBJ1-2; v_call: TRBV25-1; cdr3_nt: TGTGCCAGCAGTGGGGGACAGTACGGCTACACCTTC; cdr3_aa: CASSGGQYGYTF
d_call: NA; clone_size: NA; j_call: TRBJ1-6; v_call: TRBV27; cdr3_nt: TGTGCCAGCAGTTTTCAGGGGTACGGACGACCCCTCCACTTT; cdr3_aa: CASSFQGYGRPLHF
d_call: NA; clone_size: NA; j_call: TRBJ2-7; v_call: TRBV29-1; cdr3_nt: TGCAGCGTAGGGACATTTTCCTACGAGCAGTACTTC; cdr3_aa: CSVGTFSYEQYF
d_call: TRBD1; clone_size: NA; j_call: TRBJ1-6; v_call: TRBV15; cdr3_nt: TGTGCCACCAGGGACAGGGGTAATTCACCCCTCCACTTT; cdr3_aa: CATRDRGNSPLHF
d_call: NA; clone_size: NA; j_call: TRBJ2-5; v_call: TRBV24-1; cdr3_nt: TGTGCCACCAGTGATTTGAAGGGGCAGTACTTC; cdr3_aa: CATSDLKGQYF
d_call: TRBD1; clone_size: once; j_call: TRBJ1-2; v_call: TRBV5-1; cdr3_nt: TGCGCCAGCAGCTTGGCCACGAGGACAGGGGCCGATGGCTACACCTTC; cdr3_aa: CASSLATRTGADGYTF
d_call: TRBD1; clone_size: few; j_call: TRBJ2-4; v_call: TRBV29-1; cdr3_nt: TGCAGCGTCGAAGAAGGGGGCCTCATTCAGTACTTC; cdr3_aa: CSVEEGGLIQYF
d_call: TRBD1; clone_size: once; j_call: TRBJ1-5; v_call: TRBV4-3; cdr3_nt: TGCGCCAGCAGCCAGACAGGGGGCAATCAGCCCCAGCATTTT; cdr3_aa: CASSQTGGNQPQHF
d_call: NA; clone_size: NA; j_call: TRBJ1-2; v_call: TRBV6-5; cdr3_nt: TGTGCCAGCTGTCCGGGTAGCATCCACCACTATGGCTACACCTTC; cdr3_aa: CASCPGSIHHYGYTF
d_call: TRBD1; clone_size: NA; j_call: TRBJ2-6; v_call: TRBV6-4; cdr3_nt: TGTGCCAGCAGTGCTGGGACAGGGGGCGCGTTATCTGGGGCCAACGTCCTGACTTTC; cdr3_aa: CASSAGTGGALSGANVLTF
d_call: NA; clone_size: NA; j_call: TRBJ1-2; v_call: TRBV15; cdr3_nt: TGTGCCACCAGCAGATTAGGCGGGGGGAACTATGGCTACACCTTC; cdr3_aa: CATSRLGGGNYGYTF
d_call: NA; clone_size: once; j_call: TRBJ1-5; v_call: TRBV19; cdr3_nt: TGTGCCAGTAGTATAGGCACACAGGGCAATCAGCCCCAGCATTTT; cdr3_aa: CASSIGTQGNQPQHF
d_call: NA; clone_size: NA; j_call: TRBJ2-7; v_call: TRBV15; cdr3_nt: TGTGCCACCAGCAGAGAGCCAGCGGGCGGATTCTCCTACGAGCAGTACTTC; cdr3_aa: CATSREPAGGFSYEQYF
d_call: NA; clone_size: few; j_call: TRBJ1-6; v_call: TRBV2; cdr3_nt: TGTGCCAGCAGTGAAGCGCTCCTAGGAGTCGGGTCACCCCTCCACTTT; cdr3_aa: CASSEALLGVGSPLHF
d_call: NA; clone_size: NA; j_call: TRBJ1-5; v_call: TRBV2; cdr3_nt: TGTGCCAGCCGAGTAAGGGGCCGGCAGCCCCAGCATTTT; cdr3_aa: CASRVRGRQPQHF
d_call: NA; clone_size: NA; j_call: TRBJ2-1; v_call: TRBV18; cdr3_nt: TGTGCCAGCTCACCACTGGTCGACAGCAATGAGCAGTTCTTC; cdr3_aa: CASSPLVDSNEQFF
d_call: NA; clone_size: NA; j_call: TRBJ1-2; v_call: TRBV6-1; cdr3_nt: TGTGCCAGCAGTGAAGGAGGTCACGGCTATGGCTACACCTTC; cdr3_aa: CASSEGGHGYGYTF
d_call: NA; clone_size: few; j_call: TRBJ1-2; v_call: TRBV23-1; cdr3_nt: TGCGCCAGCAGTCAATCACTCGTACAGGAACTTTTGGGCTATGGCTACACCTTC; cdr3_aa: CASSQSLVQELLGYGYTF
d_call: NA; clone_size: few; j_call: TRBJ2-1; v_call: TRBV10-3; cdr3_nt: TGTGCCATCAGTGAGTCAAACAGAGTAAACCGATTCCCTGAGCAGTTCTTC; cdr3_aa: CAISESNRVNRFPEQFF
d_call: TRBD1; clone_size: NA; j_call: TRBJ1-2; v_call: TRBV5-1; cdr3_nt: TGCGCCAGCAGCCTTGGGACAGGGAACGGCTACACCTTC; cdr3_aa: CASSLGTGNGYTF
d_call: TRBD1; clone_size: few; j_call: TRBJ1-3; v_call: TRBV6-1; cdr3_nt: TGTGCCAGCAGTGAAGAGGGTGGAGGGGGCCCCCGCTCTGGAAACACCATATATTTT; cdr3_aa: CASSEEGGGGPRSGNTIYF
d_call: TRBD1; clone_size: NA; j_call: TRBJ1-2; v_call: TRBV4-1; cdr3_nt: TGCGCCAGCAGCCCGGAATCAGGGGGCAGGGGTGGCTACACCTTC; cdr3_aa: CASSPESGGRGGYTF
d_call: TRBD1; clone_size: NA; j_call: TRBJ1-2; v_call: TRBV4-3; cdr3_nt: TGCGCCAGCAGCCAAGGGGCGACAGGGGGCGGATATGGCTACACCTTC; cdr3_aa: CASSQGATGGGYGYTF
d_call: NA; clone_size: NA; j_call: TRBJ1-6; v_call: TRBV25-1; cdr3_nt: TGTGCCAGCAGTGGGCAGGGCACTACTAATTCACCCCTCCACTTT; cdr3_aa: CASSGQGTTNSPLHF
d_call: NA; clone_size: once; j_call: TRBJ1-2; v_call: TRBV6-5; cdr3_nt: TGTGCCAGCACAGGGAACTATGGCTACACCTTC; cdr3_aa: CASTGNYGYTF
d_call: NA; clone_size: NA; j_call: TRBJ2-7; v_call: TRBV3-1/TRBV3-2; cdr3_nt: TGTGCCAGCAGCCCACAATTCAGACGGAGCTCCTACGAGCAGTACTTC; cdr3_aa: CASSPQFRRSSYEQYF